A selection of T cell receptor beta chains follows, all from one sample in a study of regulatory T cells in long-lasting Graves disease. TCRdb recomputed calls from the multiplex PCR reads with MiXCR, one row per CDR3 protein. The sample has hundreds of thousands of distinct CDR3 sequences, over 15% seen once. The same data also went into a second study, on T cells in Graves' hyperthyroidism and ophthalmopathy.

Specimen: peripheral blood mononuclear cells (PBMCs), collected at new diagnosis, from a patient treated with antithyroid drugs. Source of these receptors: a middle-aged man with Graves disease. Both conserved end residues are part of each CDR3. D genes are given only for firm matches. Size is omitted from some rows. Given values are once, few, many or a class for expanded clones.

>many|TRBJ2-7|-|TRBV9
CASSVAVGAGYEQYF
TGTGCCAGCAGCGTAGCGGTGGGGGCTGGGTACGAGCAGTACTTC
>many|TRBJ1-1|-|TRBV18
CASSPMTALRNTEAFF
TGTGCCAGCTCACCCATGACAGCTCTGAGGAACACTGAAGCTTTCTTT
>many|TRBJ1-2|-|TRBV7-3
CASSQPGTNYGYTF
TGTGCCAGCAGCCAGCCGGGAACTAACTATGGCTACACCTTC
>-|TRBJ1-4|-|TRBV20-1
CSASQGDEKLFF
TGCAGTGCTAGTCAGGGAGACGAAAAACTGTTTTTT
>many|TRBJ2-1|TRBD1|TRBV6-1
CASREQGYNEQFF
TGTGCCAGCAGAGAACAGGGGTACAATGAGCAGTTCTTC
>-|TRBJ2-6|-|TRBV19
CASSIGPSGANVLTF
TGTGCCAGTAGTATAGGACCCTCTGGGGCCAACGTCCTGACTTTC
>many|TRBJ2-2|TRBD2|TRBV6-2/TRBV6-3
CASSYEAQRGGDTGELFF
TGTGCCAGCAGTTACGAGGCTCAACGGGGGGGCGACACCGGGGAGCTGTTTTTT
>many|TRBJ2-3|TRBD1|TRBV28
CASSLSLTWDSSTDTQYF
TGTGCCAGCAGTTTATCTCTGACTTGGGACAGTAGCACAGATACGCAGTATTTT
>many|TRBJ2-7|-|TRBV2
CASSEATGSEQYF
TGTGCCAGCAGTGAAGCGACGGGGTCCGAGCAGTACTTC
>-|TRBJ2-2|-|TRBV6-1
CASVVGAGTGELFF
TGTGCCAGCGTCGTCGGGGCCGGCACCGGGGAGCTGTTTTTT
>-|TRBJ1-6|-|TRBV20-1
CSASPGTHNSPLHF
TGCAGTGCTTCGCCCGGGACCCACAATTCACCCCTCCACTTT
>-|TRBJ2-1|-|TRBV12-3/TRBV12-4
CASSRLAEYYNEQFF
TGTGCCAGCAGCCGTCTAGCAGAATACTACAATGAGCAGTTCTTC
>many|TRBJ2-2|TRBD2|TRBV5-1
CASSRGLVGELFF
TGCGCCAGCAGCCGCGGACTAGTCGGGGAGCTGTTTTTT
>many|TRBJ2-1|-|TRBV9
CASSVAGEYNEQFF
TGTGCCAGCAGCGTAGCGGGGGAGTACAATGAGCAGTTCTTC
>few|TRBJ1-1|-|TRBV4-3
CASSQSGQGHTEAFF
TGCGCCAGCAGCCAATCTGGGCAGGGTCACACTGAAGCTTTCTTT
>-|TRBJ2-6|-|TRBV6-2/TRBV6-3
CASLIMWGFGANVLTF
TGTGCCAGCCTTATCATGTGGGGCTTTGGGGCCAACGTCCTGACTTTC
>-|TRBJ1-6|TRBD1|TRBV6-1
CASSETGFSYNSPLHF
TGTGCCAGCAGTGAGACAGGGTTCTCCTATAATTCACCCCTCCACTTT
>many|TRBJ2-5|-|TRBV5-6
CASSLDLPETQYF
TGTGCCAGCAGCTTGGACCTTCCTGAGACCCAGTACTTC
>-|TRBJ2-5|-|TRBV30
CAWYRPGFSETQYF
TGTGCCTGGTACAGACCGGGCTTTAGCGAGACCCAGTACTTC
>-|TRBJ2-1|TRBD2|TRBV6-1
CASSSGLERSYNEQFF
TGTGCCAGCAGCTCCGGACTAGAAAGGTCCTACAATGAGCAGTTCTTC
>-|TRBJ1-1|-|TRBV7-3
CASSLNFRAKAFF
TGTGCCAGCAGCTTAAATTTCCGGGCAAAAGCTTTCTTT
>many|TRBJ1-2|-|TRBV6-5
CASSYSPVLYGYTF
TGTGCCAGCAGTTACTCACCAGTCCTCTATGGCTACACCTTC
>-|TRBJ2-1|-|TRBV4-2
CASSFHRGAGANEQFF
TGTGCCAGCAGCTTCCACAGGGGCGCGGGGGCAAATGAGCAGTTCTTC
>-|TRBJ2-1|TRBD2|TRBV3-1
CASRLRGGANEQFF
TGTGCCAGCCGACTTCGCGGGGGGGCAAATGAGCAGTTCTTC
>many|TRBJ2-3|-|TRBV24-1
CATARAEGVAANTDTQYF
TGTGCCACCGCCCGGGCTGAAGGGGTGGCGGCGAACACAGATACGCAGTATTTT
>many|TRBJ2-3|-|TRBV7-2
CASSLGVGTSTDTQYF
TGTGCCAGCAGCTTAGGGGTAGGGACAAGCACAGATACGCAGTATTTT
>few|TRBJ1-3|TRBD1|TRBV7-2
CASSQIYRGGSGNTIYF
TGTGCCAGCAGCCAAATATACAGGGGCGGCTCTGGAAACACCATATATTTT
>many|TRBJ2-7|-|TRBV2
CASHGTYSYEQYF
TGTGCCAGCCACGGGACATATTCCTACGAGCAGTACTTC
>many|TRBJ2-3|-|TRBV10-1
CASSDGVRGTQYF
TGCGCCAGCAGTGATGGGGTAAGGGGGACGCAGTATTTT
>many|TRBJ1-2|-|TRBV28
CASRTSNYGYTF
TGTGCCAGCAGGACAAGTAACTATGGCTACACCTTC
>many|TRBJ2-4|TRBD1|TRBV5-6
CASSPRTGGDIQYF
TGTGCCAGCAGCCCTAGGACAGGGGGTGACATTCAGTACTTC
>many|TRBJ2-1|-|TRBV11-2
CASSFQGVRQFF
TGTGCCAGCAGTTTTCAGGGAGTTCGGCAGTTCTTC
>few|TRBJ2-1|TRBD2|TRBV9
CASSVGSGGQFF
TGTGCCAGCAGCGTAGGGAGCGGGGGGCAGTTCTTC
>few|TRBJ2-7|-|TRBV6-1
CASSPAGPYEQYF
TGTGCCAGCAGTCCCGCCGGACCCTACGAGCAGTACTTC
>-|TRBJ2-7|-|TRBV7-2
CASSLGLPRSSYEQYF
TGTGCCAGCAGCCTGGGGCTCCCACGGAGCTCCTACGAGCAGTACTTC
>-|TRBJ1-6|-|TRBV12-5
CASSRADSPLHF
TGTGCTAGTTCCAGGGCTGATTCACCCCTCCACTTT
>many|TRBJ2-2|-|TRBV2
CASILSPFNTGELFF
TGTGCCAGCATATTGTCCCCCTTCAACACCGGGGAGCTGTTTTTT
>-|TRBJ1-4|-|TRBV7-2
CASSFTGTLGERLFF
TGTGCCAGCAGCTTTACAGGAACCCTGGGGGAAAGACTGTTTTTT
>many|TRBJ2-5|-|TRBV24-1
CATRGRSETQYF
TGTGCCACAAGAGGACGGTCAGAGACCCAGTACTTC
>many|TRBJ2-3|TRBD1|TRBV7-2
CASSLVGGTGTDTQYF
TGTGCCAGCAGCTTAGTAGGGGGGACAGGGACGGATACGCAGTATTTT
>many|TRBJ2-1|-|TRBV3-1
CASSRLGGEQFF
TGTGCCAGCAGCCGGTTGGGGGGTGAGCAGTTCTTC
>many|TRBJ2-7|-|TRBV7-3
CASRDPGTYEQYF
TGTGCCAGCAGGGATCCAGGAACCTACGAGCAGTACTTC
>-|TRBJ1-1|-|TRBV6-1
CASSEAGGAQNTEAFF
TGTGCCAGCAGTGAAGCCGGAGGGGCCCAGAACACTGAAGCTTTCTTT
>many|TRBJ2-1|TRBD1|TRBV7-3
CASSLVQGERNEQFF
TGTGCCAGCAGCTTAGTACAGGGGGAGAGAAATGAGCAGTTCTTC
>few|TRBJ2-6|-|TRBV12-3/TRBV12-4
CASSFRGTGANVLTF
TGTGCCAGCAGTTTCAGGGGTACCGGGGCCAACGTCCTGACTTTC
>many|TRBJ2-5|-|TRBV20-1
CSAGRWGAETQYF
TGCAGTGCCGGACGGTGGGGGGCGGAGACCCAGTACTTC
>once|TRBJ2-7|-|TRBV2
CASLLGSGSYEQYF
TGTGCCAGCCTTCTAGGGAGTGGGAGCTACGAGCAGTACTTC
>many|TRBJ1-1|-|TRBV7-3
CASSLQKNTEAFF
TGTGCCAGCAGCTTACAAAAGAACACTGAAGCTTTCTTT
>-|TRBJ2-7|TRBD1|TRBV19
CASSSTQGVAYEQYF
TGTGCCAGTAGTAGTACCCAGGGGGTTGCCTACGAGCAGTACTTC